These T cell receptor beta chains were read from a single sample in a study of CD8+ T cells in alopecia areata. The protocol was immunoSEQ multiplex PCR, while the TCRdb copy is restricted to in-frame clones and leaves out a portion. The sample has some 44,000 clones, roughly 92% seen once; the top ten hold approximately 19%. The sequences come from CD8+ T cells sorted from blood, collected at week 24, from a patient treated with tofacitinib. Every receptor here comes from a human donor with alopecia areata. Each CDR3 is given without its conserved first and last residue. The order of the fields is V gene, clone size, J gene, CDR3 protein. Expanded clones get a size class; other rows say once, few or many, or leave the size out.

TRBV29-1	.	TRBJ2-2	SVVAGDTGELF
TRBV2	.	TRBJ2-2	ATAEVTGELF
TRBV2	.	TRBJ2-4	ASSEAYTGGDAY
TRBV27	.	TRBJ2-5	ASSLRAGVETQY
TRBV29-1	.	TRBJ1-2	SVPGNYGYT
TRBV19	once	TRBJ2-1	ASSYGGEFYNEQF
TRBV6-5	.	TRBJ2-5	ASSYLGGARSETQY
TRBV29-1	once	TRBJ2-7	SVDDGRQDSYEQY
TRBV25-1	.	TRBJ2-7	ASNIGTGDEQY
TRBV27	.	TRBJ2-7	ASSPAGGSPYEQY